This TCR beta chain was identified in a study of spatial heterogeneity in lung cancer. The wider study: Sequences of the beta chain were consistently detected in greater numbers than alpha-chain sequences.

Specified time point: sample taken at primary tumor resection. About 73 TRACERx patients with early, untreated non-small cell lung cancer donated samples. From tumor, nontumor lung or frozen PBMC, whole RNA was taken unsorted for sequencing. Notes on the study in general: Intratumoral expanded alpha and beta TCR counts were found to track tumor mutation counts. The estimate shows that only about 7% of tumor T cells were covered for alpha and approximately 13% for beta chains.

This clonotype was counted only a few times. No antigen is known for it. MiXCR was run by TCRdb on the 5' RACE reads, yielding one entry per CDR3 protein. The sample carries over 10,000 distinct CDR3 sequences, 2.5% to 3.5% recorded once. The receptor was derived from a male donor with early-stage non-small cell lung cancer. This specimen consisted of lung tumor tissue, obtained at surgery.

The CDR3 spells CAWSVMNTGELFF. DNA for the CDR3: TGTGCCTGGAGTGTAATGAACACCGGGGAGCTGTTTTTT. This chain joins TRBV30 and TRBJ2-2; D not resolved. V was trimmed by 0 bases and J by 1 base, leaving 3 bases between them. This CDR3 comprises 13 residues. CDR1 GTSNPN and CDR2 SVGIG come from the germline V gene (reference sequence).